The rows below give T cell receptor beta chains drawn from one sample of a study of blood T cell repertoires in COVID-19. Method: immunoSEQ multiplex PCR; TCRdb's copy keeps in-frame clones and lacks some. This sample has more than 100,000 clones, with nearly 90% found just once. Sequenced material: peripheral blood. These receptors were taken from a man aged 45-65 years in a cohort sampled during active COVID-19. The CDR3 runs from the conserved cysteine through the conserved F or W. A D gene is named only where the DNA matches it firmly. The size entry is marked missing in some rows and otherwise reads once, few, many or a size class.

v_gene,abundance,j_gene,d_gene,CDR3nt,CDR3aa
TRBV19,once,TRBJ2-7,-,TGTGCCAGCCGGGACTCCTTCTACGAGCAGTACTTC,CASRDSFYEQYF
TRBV10-2,-,TRBJ1-1,-,TGCGCCAGCATGTTATCCCCGGGGAGTGGGAACACTGAAGCTTTCTTT,CASMLSPGSGNTEAFF
TRBV2,-,TRBJ2-2,TRBD2,TGTGCCAGCAGTGAACTAGCGGCGAACACCGGGGAGCTGTTTTTT,CASSELAANTGELFF
TRBV19,-,TRBJ1-2,-,TGTGCCACTAACCTCCAGACAGGATACGGTGGCTACACCTTC,CATNLQTGYGGYTF
TRBV29-1,few,TRBJ2-5,-,TGCAGCGGAGGACAGAGGTCGTACCAAGAGACCCAGTACTTC,CSGGQRSYQETQYF
TRBV4-1,few,TRBJ1-1,TRBD1,TGCGCCAGCAGCCAACCCGGACAGGGGTGGCGAGCTTTCTTT,CASSQPGQGWRAFF
TRBV7-3,-,TRBJ1-2,-,TGTGCCAGCAGCCCTACAGGGTCTAACTATGGCTACACCTTC,CASSPTGSNYGYTF
TRBV20-1,once,TRBJ2-3,-,TGCAGTGCTACGGTAGATACGCAGTATTTT,CSATVDTQYF
TRBV2,-,TRBJ2-2,-,TGTGCCAGCAGAGCTTCTAGCGCCGGGGAGCTGTTTTTT,CASRASSAGELFF
TRBV21-1,-,TRBJ2-2,-,TGTGCCAGCAGCAAAGGGGACGGGGGGCCCTATACCGGGGAGCTGTTTTTT,CASSKGDGGPYTGELFF
TRBV19,-,TRBJ1-5,TRBD1,TGTGCCAGCTCGGGGCGACAGGGGACAGAGCCCCAGCATTTT,CASSGRQGTEPQHF
TRBV28,-,TRBJ1-5,-,TGTGCCAGCAATAGCCGGGGTAATCAGCCCCAGCATTTT,CASNSRGNQPQHF
TRBV5-1,-,TRBJ2-3,TRBD2,TGCGCCAGCAGCACCCGACTAGCGGGGGAGCCCACAGATACGCAGTATTTT,CASSTRLAGEPTDTQYF
TRBV18,few,TRBJ1-2,-,TGTGCCAGCTCACCAAGGGTACAGGTGGATGGCTACACCTTC,CASSPRVQVDGYTF
TRBV29-1,-,TRBJ2-2,-,TGCAGCGTAAATTGGGGCCGACGGACCGGGGAGCTGTTTTTT,CSVNWGRRTGELFF
TRBV5-1,-,TRBJ1-2,TRBD1,TGCGCCAGCAGCTTGGACAGGGGTCGTGGCTACACCTTC,CASSLDRGRGYTF
TRBV11-2,-,TRBJ1-1,TRBD1,TGTGCCAGCAGCTTAGCTCGACAGGGCGGCACTGAAGCTTTCTTT,CASSLARQGGTEAFF
TRBV2,-,TRBJ2-5,TRBD1,TGTGCCAGCAAGGACAGGGCCCAAGAGACCCAGTACTTC,CASKDRAQETQYF
TRBV9,-,TRBJ2-7,TRBD1,TGTGCCAGCAGCGTAGGACAGGGGCCCTCCTACGAGCAGTACTTC,CASSVGQGPSYEQYF
TRBV11-2,-,TRBJ2-5,TRBD2,TGTGCCAGCAGCTTAGTTGGGCGGACTAGCGGGGGCCAAGAGACCCAGTACTTC,CASSLVGRTSGGQETQYF
TRBV28,-,TRBJ1-2,TRBD1,TGTGCCAGCAGTTTTGTAAGGACAGGGACTTATTCGGGTGGCTACACCTTC,CASSFVRTGTYSGGYTF
TRBV7-2,-,TRBJ1-2,-,TGTGCCAGCAGCTCCCGGTTTGGCTACACCTTC,CASSSRFGYTF